Shown below are 24 T cell receptor beta chains from a single sample sequenced in a study of T cells in Graves' hyperthyroidism and ophthalmopathy (dated by TCRdb to between 2018 and 2021). The library was prepared using multiplex PCR. Data came from an Illumina HiSeq 2000. TCR beta CDR3 regions were amplified from RNA transcripts. For the first round of RT-PCR on the TCR CDR3, the HTBI primer set was used together with the Qiagen OneStep RT-PCR kit. TCRdb itself trimmed the public reads at Q25 with fastp, ran MiXCR and retained productive beta chains. Identical CDR3 protein sequences are pooled into one entry, listed with their most common genes and DNA. This sample has around 350,000 distinct CDR3 sequences in its table, and about a fifth of those were observed once. Of the sample, 3% to 4.5% falls within the top ten clones. Sequenced sample: blood. All receptors derive from a woman aged 18-29 years with Graves' hyperthyroidism.

This clonotype was seen more than once but under ten times. A junction end diverges from the germline sequence, so it may reflect a read error. The CDR3 sequence: CASGFGVSYEQYF. The DNA for the CDR3 is TGCGCCAGCGGCTTCGGGGTCTCCTACGAGCAGTACTTC. This chain connects TRBV11-2 to TRBJ2-7; possible D gene TRBD2, 5 bases. CDR3 length: 13 residues. Germline values: CDR1 SGHAT, CDR2 FQNNGV.

This clonotype was counted a few times. V gene TRBV4-1 combines with J gene TRBJ2-7; D might be TRBD1 (7 bases). The V gene lost 8 bases and the J gene lost 0 bases, with 20 bases spanning the gap. Germline CDR1 and CDR2: MGHRA and YSYEKL. CDR3 size: 16 residues. The CDR3 region is CASSPRGDSSSYEQYF. In nucleotides, the CDR3 is TGCGCCAGCTCCCCAAGGGGGGACAGCAGCTCCTACGAGCAGTACTTC.

This clonotype appeared many times. The V call is TRBV4-1, the J call TRBJ1-2, with TRBD1 as a possible D gene (6 bases). This CDR3 has 13 amino acids. The germline V gene has CDR1 MGHRA and CDR2 YSYEKL. V gave up 4 bases and J gave up 8 bases, with 14 bases separating them. The CDR3 spells CASSLDGGQGYTF. The CDR3 DNA reads as TGCGCCAGCAGCCTCGACGGGGGGCAGGGCTACACCTTC.

This clonotype appeared many times. This sequence joins TRBV20-1 and TRBJ1-6; 10 nucleotides match TRBD1. Per germline, CDR1 DFQATT and CDR2 SNEGSKA (reference sequence). The junction had 0 bases not matched to a gene; V was cut back by 0 bases and J by 10 bases. This CDR3 comprises 13 residues. The CDR3 here is CSARETGGSPLHF. For the CDR3, the DNA is TGCAGTGCTAGAGAGACAGGGGGCTCACCCCTCCACTTT.

This clonotype has ten or more counts. The V gene is TRBV5-1, the J gene TRBJ1-2; unclear D gene. Germline CDR1 reads SGHRS; CDR2 reads YFSETQ. Deletions cut 0 bases from V and 8 bases from J, with 11 bases between. CDR3 size: 13 residues. The CDR3 region is CASSLGGSGGYTF. Here the CDR3 DNA reads TGCGCCAGCAGCTTGGGAGGTTCGGGAGGCTACACCTTC.

There are many counts of this clonotype. This rearrangement joins TRBV7-9 to TRBJ2-7; D unclear. The V and J ends lost 6 bases and 0 bases respectively, with 6 bases between them. Germline loops: CDR1 SEHNR, CDR2 FQNEAQ (reference sequence). The CDR3 is made up of 12 amino acids. The CDR3 sequence is CASSSFSYEQYF. Here the CDR3 DNA reads TGTGCCAGCAGTTCATTCTCCTACGAGCAGTACTTC.

This clonotype appeared many times. The genes are TRBV6-1 and TRBJ1-2, with TRBD1 identical over 7 bases. V trimming: 3 bases; J trimming: 4 bases; junction bases outside the gene matches: 5. The CDR3 is 14 residues long. Germline CDR1 reads MNHNS; CDR2 reads SASEGT. The CDR3 region is CASSEPTGSYGYTF. For the CDR3, the DNA is TGTGCCAGCAGTGAGCCGACAGGGAGCTATGGCTACACCTTC.

This clonotype was seen more than once but under ten times. The rearrangement uses TRBV3-1 and TRBJ2-7; D is undetermined. Germline V gene data show CDR1 as LGHDT and CDR2 as YNNKEL (reference sequence). CDR3 length: 14 residues. The germline V and J ends were trimmed by 3 bases and 2 bases, with 11 bases remaining between them. Here the CDR3 reads CASSHPGRAYEQYF. The CDR3 bases are TGTGCCAGCAGCCACCCCGGACGGGCCTACGAGCAGTACTTC.

There are many counts of this clonotype. This CDR3 reads CASSLSDAKDYGYTF. CDR3 in DNA: TGCGCCAGCAGCTTGTCAGACGCAAAGGACTATGGCTACACCTTC. The chain has TRBV5-1 and TRBJ1-2; D unresolved. The CDR3 is made up of 15 amino acids. Germline loops: CDR1 SGHRS, CDR2 YFSETQ. Trimming pared 1 base from V and 3 bases from J, leaving 13 bases between. The full variable domain, with the rest looked up from reference TRBV5-1 and TRBJ1-2, is KAGVTQTPRYLIKTRGQQVTLSCSPISGHRSVSWYQQTPGQGLQFLFEYFSETQRNKGNFPGRFSGRQFSNSRSEMNVSTLELGDSALYLCASSLSDAKDYGYTFGSGTRLTVV.

This clonotype was found many times. V and J are TRBV28 and TRBJ2-5; the D gene is possibly TRBD1 (6 bases). CDR3 length: 14 amino acids. With 4 bases removed from V and 1 base from J, the gap between germline ends came to 10 bases. Germline-derived CDR1 and CDR2 are MDHEN and SYDVKM. The CDR3 nucleotides read TGTGCCAGCAGTTCTAACAGGGCCCAAGAGACCCAGTACTTC. Protein product: CASSSNRAQETQYF.

This clonotype was picked up many times. The chain couples TRBV20-1 to TRBJ2-5; D may correspond to TRBD1 or TRBD2 (5 bases each). Looked up from germline, CDR1 is DFQATT and CDR2 is SNEGSKA (reference sequence). This CDR3 spans 12 amino acids. The germline V and J ends were trimmed by 3 bases and 5 bases, with 10 bases remaining between them. CDR3 nucleotides: TGCAGTGCTAGTCTCGAGGGGGAGACCCAGTACTTC. Translation: CSASLEGETQYF.

This clonotype was seen many times. The gene calls are TRBV7-3 and TRBJ1-1, with unresolved D. V lost 1 base to trimming and J lost 0 bases, with 21 bases between them. Germline loops: CDR1 SGHTA, CDR2 FQGTGA. There are 19 residues in the CDR3. DNA for the CDR3: TGTGCCAGCAGCTTAAGAGGTCGCAGCCCAGCGAGCATGAACACTGAAGCTTTCTTT. It yields the protein CASSLRGRSPASMNTEAFF. Variable domain in full (rest from reference TRBV7-3 and TRBJ1-1): GAGVSQTPSNKVTEKGKYVELRCDPISGHTALYWYRQSLGQGPEFLIYFQGTGAADDSGLPNDRFFAVRPEGSVSTLKIQRTERGDSAVYLCASSLRGRSPASMNTEAFFGQGTRLTVV.

This clonotype was seen at least ten times. The V call is TRBV12-3 or TRBV12-4, the J call TRBJ1-5; D not resolved. This CDR3 spans 14 amino acids. Trimming removed 7 bases from V and 1 base from J, with 11 bases in between. Written as DNA, the CDR3 is TGTGCCAGCACCCTAAGGTTCAGCAATCAGCCCCAGCATTTT. This codes for CASTLRFSNQPQHF.

This clonotype was detected ten times or more. J is TRBJ1-1 and V is TRBV4-2; unclear D gene. Germline V gives CDR1 LGHNA, CDR2 YNFKEQ. The V end lost 4 bases, the J end lost 1 base, and 10 bases lay between the germline ends. This CDR3 has 14 amino acids. CDR3: CASSLEIGNTEAFF. For the CDR3, the DNA is TGTGCCAGCAGCCTGGAGATAGGGAACACTGAAGCTTTCTTT.

In its sample, this clonotype was seen many times. The chain combines TRBV24-1 with TRBJ2-5, with TRBD1 matching 9 bases. Germline V CDR1 and CDR2: KGHDR, SFDVKD. Unmatched junction bases numbered 6, after V lost 7 bases and J lost 7 bases. The CDR3 has 13 amino acids. The CDR3 sequence: CATRPRQGVTQYF. In DNA, the CDR3 is TGTGCCACCAGGCCTAGACAGGGGGTGACCCAGTACTTC.

This clonotype was observed many times. The J gene is TRBJ2-7, the V gene TRBV18; perhaps TRBD2 as D (5 bases). Looked up from germline, CDR1 is KGHSH and CDR2 is LQKENI. V lost 4 bases and J 3 bases, leaving 10 bases between the germline ends. The CDR3 extends over 13 amino acids. The CDR3 loop reads CASSQGAHYEQYF. In DNA, the CDR3 is TGTGCCAGCTCACAGGGAGCCCACTACGAGCAGTACTTC.

The table lists this clonotype with many counts. J is TRBJ1-1 and V is TRBV7-9; no firm D call. This CDR3 is 9 amino acids long. V lost 11 bases to trimming and J lost 6 bases, with 7 bases between them. Per germline, CDR1 SEHNR and CDR2 FQNEAQ (reference sequence). CDR3 sequence: CAPGAEAFF. The CDR3 nucleotides are TGTGCCCCCGGCGCTGAAGCTTTCTTT.

This clonotype was observed many times. This CDR3 reads CASSSQGSGKNIQYF. Written as DNA, the CDR3 is TGTGCCAGCAGCTCCCAGGGCAGCGGAAAAAACATTCAGTACTTC. The V gene is TRBV7-8, the J gene TRBJ2-4, with D perhaps assigned TRBD1 or TRBD2 (5 bases each). Trimming took off 4 bases at V and 4 bases at J, with 14 bases between the two ends. The germline V gene encodes CDR1 SGHVS and CDR2 FQNEAQ. There are 15 residues in the CDR3.

There are many counts of this clonotype. This rearrangement joins TRBV20-1 to TRBJ2-5; the D gene is possibly TRBD2 (5 bases). Germline V gene data show CDR1 as DFQATT and CDR2 as SNEGSKA (reference sequence). Trimming took 6 bases from V and 3 from J, leaving 20 bases between them. The CDR3 consists of 15 residues. The DNA of the CDR3 is TGCAGTGCAACCTCGGGGATCGGGGAAGAAGAGACCCAGTACTTC. This gives the protein CSATSGIGEEETQYF.

The sample holds many counts of this clonotype. This chain links TRBV28 with TRBJ1-1; D gene ambiguous. The CDR3 is made up of 12 amino acids. Germline V lookup: CDR1 MDHEN, CDR2 SYDVKM. V was shortened by 8 bases and J by 0 bases, with 7 bases between the two germline ends. For the CDR3, the DNA is TGTGCCAGCTTTCACCTGAACACTGAAGCTTTCTTT. It codes for CASFHLNTEAFF.

The sample holds many counts of this clonotype. This chain joins TRBV28 and TRBJ1-2, with 11 bases aligning to TRBD1. Trimming cost V 6 bases and J 7 bases; bases outside gene matches: 7. Germline V gene lookup returns CDR1 MDHEN and CDR2 SYDVKM. The CDR3 consists of 14 residues. The DNA of the CDR3 is TGTGCCAGCAGCTGGGACAGGGGGATAGGTGGCTACACCTTC. It specifies CASSWDRGIGGYTF.

This clonotype has a count of ten or more. This chain links TRBV11-2 with TRBJ1-1; 7 nucleotides align to TRBD1. V was pared by 7 bases and J by 10 bases, with 6 bases of the junction left unmatched. CDR1 and CDR2 from the germline V gene are SGHAT and FQNNGV. CDR3 length: 11 residues. The CDR3 coding sequence is TGTGCCAGCACAGGGGGTCCTGTAGCTTTCTTT. Residues: CASTGGPVAFF.

This clonotype was seen repeatedly, ten times or more. The chain recombines TRBV18 with TRBJ2-7; 7 positions agree with TRBD1. Germline-derived CDR1 and CDR2 are KGHSH and LQKENI. The CDR3 consists of 13 residues. With 4 bases clipped from V and 2 bases from J, the junction kept 2 bases outside the gene matches. The CDR3 DNA sequence: TGTGCCAGCTCACGGGACAGCGCCTACGAGCAGTACTTC. This gives the protein CASSRDSAYEQYF. Full variable domain (outside the CDR3, taken from reference TRBV18 and TRBJ2-7): NAGVMQNPRHLVRRRGQEARLRCSPMKGHSHVYWYRQLPEEGLKFMVYLQKENIIDESGMPKERFSAEFPKEGPSILRIQQVVRGDSAAYFCASSRDSAYEQYFGPGTRLTVT.

This clonotype was counted many times. The chain couples TRBV30 to TRBJ1-1, with D unresolved. There are 13 residues in the CDR3. Trimming took 7 bases from V and 0 from J, leaving 12 bases between them. Germline CDR1 GTSNPN, CDR2 SVGIG (reference sequence). The CDR3 DNA is TGTGCCTACCAACGGGGTGTGAACACTGAAGCTTTCTTT. Translated, it gives CAYQRGVNTEAFF.